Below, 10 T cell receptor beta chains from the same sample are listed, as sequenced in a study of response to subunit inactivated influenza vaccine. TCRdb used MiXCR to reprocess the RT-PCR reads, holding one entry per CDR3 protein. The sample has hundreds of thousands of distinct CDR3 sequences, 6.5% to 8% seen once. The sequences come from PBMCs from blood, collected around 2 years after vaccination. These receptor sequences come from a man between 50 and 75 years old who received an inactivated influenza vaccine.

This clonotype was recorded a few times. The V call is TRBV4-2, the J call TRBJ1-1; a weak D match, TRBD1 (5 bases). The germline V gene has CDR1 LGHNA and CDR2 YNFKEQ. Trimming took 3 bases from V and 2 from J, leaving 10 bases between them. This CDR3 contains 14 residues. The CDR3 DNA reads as TGTGCCAGCAGCCAGGGGCCTTTAAACACTGAAGCTTTCTTT. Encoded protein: CASSQGPLNTEAFF.

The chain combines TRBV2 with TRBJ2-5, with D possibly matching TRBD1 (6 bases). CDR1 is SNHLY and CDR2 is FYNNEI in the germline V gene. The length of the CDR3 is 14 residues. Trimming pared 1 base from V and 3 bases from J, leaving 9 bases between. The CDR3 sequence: CASSEDRVEETQYF. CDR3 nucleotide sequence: TGTGCCAGCAGTGAAGACAGGGTTGAAGAGACCCAGTACTTC.

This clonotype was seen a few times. CDR3 sequence (DNA): TGTGCCACGGGTGCCCCCTTCACGATGCCCCAGCATTTT. This translates into CATGAPFTMPQHF. The chain has TRBV28 and TRBJ1-5, with D unresolved. The CDR3 runs to 13 residues. Trimming stripped 10 bases from V and 9 bases from J, with 19 bases between. The germline V gene encodes CDR1 MDHEN and CDR2 SYDVKM. Filled out from reference TRBV28 and TRBJ1-5, the complete variable domain reads DVKVTQSSRYLVKRTGEKVFLECVQDMDHENMFWYRQDPGLGLRLIYFSYDVKMKEKGDIPEGYSVSREKKERFSLILESASTNQTSMYLCATGAPFTMPQHFGDGTRLSIL.

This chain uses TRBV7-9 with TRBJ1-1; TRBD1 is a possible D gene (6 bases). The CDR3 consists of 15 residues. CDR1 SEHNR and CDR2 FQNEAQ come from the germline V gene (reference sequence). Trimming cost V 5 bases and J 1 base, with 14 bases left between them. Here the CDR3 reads CASSPSLGANTEAFF. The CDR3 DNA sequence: TGTGCCAGCAGCCCATCCTTGGGGGCGAACACTGAAGCTTTCTTT.

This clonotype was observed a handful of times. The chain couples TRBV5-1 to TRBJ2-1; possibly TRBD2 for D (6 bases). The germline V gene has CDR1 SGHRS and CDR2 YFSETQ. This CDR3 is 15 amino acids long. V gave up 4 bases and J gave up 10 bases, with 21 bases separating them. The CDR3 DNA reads TGCGCCAGCAGCCTGGCGGCAATGGGGGGTGGGGAGCAGTTCTTC. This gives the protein CASSLAAMGGGEQFF.

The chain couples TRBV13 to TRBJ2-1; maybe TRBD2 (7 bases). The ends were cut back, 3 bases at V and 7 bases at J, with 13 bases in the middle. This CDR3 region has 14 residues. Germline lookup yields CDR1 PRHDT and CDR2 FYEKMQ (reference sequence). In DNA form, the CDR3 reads TGTGCCAGCAGCTTTGGGGGGGGCCTGAATGAGCAGTTCTTC. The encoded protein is CASSFGGGLNEQFF.

The CDR3 DNA reads TGTGCCAGCAGCGGACATGAACGCACAGATACGCAGTATTTT. Translating gives CASSGHERTDTQYF. This chain joins TRBV27 and TRBJ2-3, with a weak D call TRBD1 (5 bases). The V and J ends lost 6 bases and 1 base respectively, with 11 bases between them. The germline CDR1 and CDR2 sequences are MNHEY and SMNVEV (reference sequence). The CDR3 length is 14 residues.

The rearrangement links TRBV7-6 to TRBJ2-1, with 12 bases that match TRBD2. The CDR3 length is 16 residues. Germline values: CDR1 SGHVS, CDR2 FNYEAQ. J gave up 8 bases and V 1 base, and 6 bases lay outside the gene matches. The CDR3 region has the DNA TGTGCCAGCAGCTTAGGGGGACTAGCGGGTGGCGATGAGCAGTTCTTC. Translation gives CASSLGGLAGGDEQFF.

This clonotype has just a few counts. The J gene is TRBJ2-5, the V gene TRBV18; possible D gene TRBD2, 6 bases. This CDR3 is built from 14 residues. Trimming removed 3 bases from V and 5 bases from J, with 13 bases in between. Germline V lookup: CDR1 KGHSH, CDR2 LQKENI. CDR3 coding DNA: TGTGCCAGCTCACCTATACCGGGGGAGGAGACCCAGTACTTC. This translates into CASSPIPGEETQYF.

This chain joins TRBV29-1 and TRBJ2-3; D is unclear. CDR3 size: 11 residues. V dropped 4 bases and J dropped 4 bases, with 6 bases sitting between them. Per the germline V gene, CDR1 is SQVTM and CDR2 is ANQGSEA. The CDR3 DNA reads TGCAGCGTTGCTGAACCAGATACGCAGTATTTT. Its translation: CSVAEPDTQYF.